This T cell receptor beta chain was identified during a study of cytomegalovirus exposure and HLA in healthy donors. Study information: In terms of ancestry, the Caucasian-associated cluster contained about 80% of the roughly 400 genotyped donors.

The PCR made use of 60 Vbeta and 13 Jbeta primers. Original methodology: Later work found 80 million or so unique TCR beta chains, with 9.5 million to 12 million shared. Produced via immunoSEQ multiplex PCR; TCRdb's table is partial and in-frame only. V and J calls plus clone size are reproduced from that table; the DNA served to infer D and trimming. This sample has tens of thousands of clones; under 65% occur once, and the top ten carry 4.4%. The table lists this clone with a few counts. No antigen is known for it. The germline CDR1 and CDR2 sequences are SQVTM and ANQGSEA. CDR3 length: 15 residues. J was trimmed by 8 bases and V by 2 bases; bases with no gene match: 9. Notes on the study in general: As was reported, the HLA-A and HLA-B alleles of most subjects were accurately predicted from TCR beta sequences. An analysis that was carried out later associated 16,951 TCR beta sequences with HLA alleles at 0.05 false discovery rate.

Sequencing used PBMCs. The sequence derives from a male donor in good health and CMV-seropositive. The chain employs TRBV29-1 and TRBJ2-1; 10 positions match TRBD1. This CDR3 is CSVERRQGAVYEQFF. The DNA for the CDR3 is TGCAGCGTTGAACGAAGACAGGGGGCGGTTTATGAGCAGTTCTTC.